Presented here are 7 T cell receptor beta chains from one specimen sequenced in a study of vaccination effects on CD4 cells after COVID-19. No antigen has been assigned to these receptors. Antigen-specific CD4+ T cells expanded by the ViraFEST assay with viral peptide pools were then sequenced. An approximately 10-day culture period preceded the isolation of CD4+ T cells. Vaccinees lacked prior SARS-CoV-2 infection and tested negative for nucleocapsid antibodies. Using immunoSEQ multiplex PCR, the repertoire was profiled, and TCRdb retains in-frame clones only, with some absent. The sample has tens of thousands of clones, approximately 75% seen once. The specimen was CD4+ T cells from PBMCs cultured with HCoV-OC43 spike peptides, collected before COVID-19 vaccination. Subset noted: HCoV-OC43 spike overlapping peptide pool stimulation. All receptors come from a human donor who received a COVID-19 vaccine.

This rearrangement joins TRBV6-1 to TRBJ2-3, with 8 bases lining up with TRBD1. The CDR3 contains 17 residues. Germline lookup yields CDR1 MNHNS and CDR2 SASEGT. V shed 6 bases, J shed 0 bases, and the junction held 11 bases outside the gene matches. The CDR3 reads CASREYPTGASTDTQYF. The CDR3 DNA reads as TGTGCCAGCAGAGAATACCCGACAGGGGCGAGCACAGATACGCAGTATTTT.

This CDR3 reads CASSRGVSPLNTEAFF. As DNA, the CDR3 is TGCGCCAGCAGCCGAGGGGTTTCCCCTTTGAACACTGAAGCTTTCTTT. The gene calls are TRBV4-1 and TRBJ1-1, with a possible D match to TRBD1 (5 bases). CDR3 size: 16 residues. Looked up from germline, CDR1 is MGHRA and CDR2 is YSYEKL. V lost 4 bases, J lost 0 bases, and 15 bases lay in between.

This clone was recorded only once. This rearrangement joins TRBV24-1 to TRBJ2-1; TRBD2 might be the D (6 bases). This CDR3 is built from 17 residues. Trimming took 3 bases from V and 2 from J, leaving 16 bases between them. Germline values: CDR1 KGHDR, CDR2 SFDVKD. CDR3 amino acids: CATSDAPGDGAYNEQFF. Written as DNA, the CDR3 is TGTGCCACCAGTGATGCCCCGGGGGATGGTGCCTACAATGAGCAGTTCTTC.

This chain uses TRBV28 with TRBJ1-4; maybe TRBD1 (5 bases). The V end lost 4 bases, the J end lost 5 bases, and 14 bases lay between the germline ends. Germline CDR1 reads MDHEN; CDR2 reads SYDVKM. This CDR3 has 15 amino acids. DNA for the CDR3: TGTGCCAGCAGTTCTCGGGCGGGGGGGAATGAAAAACTGTTTTTT. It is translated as CASSSRAGGNEKLFF.

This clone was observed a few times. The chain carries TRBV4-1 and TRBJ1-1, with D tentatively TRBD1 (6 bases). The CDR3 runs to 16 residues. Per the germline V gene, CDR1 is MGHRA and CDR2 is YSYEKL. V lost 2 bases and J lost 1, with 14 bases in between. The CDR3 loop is CASSQKGIQGNTEAFF. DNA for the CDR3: TGCGCCAGCAGCCAAAAGGGTATACAGGGGAACACTGAAGCTTTCTTT.

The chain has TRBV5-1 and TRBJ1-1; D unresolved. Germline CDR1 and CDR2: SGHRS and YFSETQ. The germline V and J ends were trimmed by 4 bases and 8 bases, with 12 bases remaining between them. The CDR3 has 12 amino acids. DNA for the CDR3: TGCGCCAGCAGCCCCGGCCCGCGAGAAGCTTTCTTT. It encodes CASSPGPREAFF. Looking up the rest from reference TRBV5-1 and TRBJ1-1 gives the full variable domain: KAGVTQTPRYLIKTRGQQVTLSCSPISGHRSVSWYQQTPGQGLQFLFEYFSETQRNKGNFPGRFSGRQFSNSRSEMNVSTLELGDSALYLCASSPGPREAFFGQGTRLTVV.

The CDR3 here is CASSRTGTHNEKLFF. CDR3 nucleotides: TGTGCCAGCAGTCGGACCGGGACACACAATGAAAAACTGTTTTTT. V and J are TRBV6-2 or TRBV6-3 and TRBJ1-4, with D maybe TRBD1 (6 bases). CDR3 length: 15 amino acids. V was cut by 5 bases and J by 5 bases, with 15 bases left in between. Looked up from germline, CDR1 is MNHEY and CDR2 is SVGEGT.